These 10 T cell receptor beta chains came from one sample sequenced in a study of cytomegalovirus exposure and HLA in healthy donors. PCR primers comprised 60 Vbeta and 13 Jbeta primers. Generated by immunoSEQ multiplex PCR, the TCRdb table keeps only in-frame clones and is missing some. The profile shows roughly 200,000 clones, roughly 85% of them singletons. Sequenced material: PBMCs. Receptors originate from a woman in her 50s in good health and CMV-seronegative.

DNA of the CDR3: TGCGCCAGCAGCGCGGCCGGGAATAACCAAGAGACCCAGTACTTC. Its translation: CASSAAGNNQETQYF. The V call is TRBV5-1, the J call TRBJ2-5; perhaps TRBD2 as D (5 bases). Germline V gives CDR1 SGHRS, CDR2 YFSETQ. The CDR3 contains 15 residues. Trimming pared 4 bases from V and 0 bases from J, leaving 13 bases between.

J is TRBJ2-3 and V is TRBV4-1; D gene uncertain. CDR1 is MGHRA and CDR2 is YSYEKL in the germline V gene. The V gene lost 1 base and the J gene lost 8 bases, with 19 bases spanning the gap. The CDR3 has 16 amino acids. The CDR3 DNA reads as TGCGCCAGCAGCCAAGGAGCAGGCCCCCCCGGAAGTACGCAGTATTTT. This translates into CASSQGAGPPGSTQYF.

The V call is TRBV14, the J call TRBJ1-3, with D unclear. The CDR3 has 12 amino acids. V shed 8 bases and J shed 3 bases, with 8 bases lying between them. CDR1 SGHDN and CDR2 FVKESK come from the germline V gene. CDR3 residues: CASLGDGNTIYF. Written as DNA, the CDR3 is TGTGCCAGCTTGGGAGATGGAAACACCATATATTTT.

This clone was observed a handful of times. The chain uses TRBV6-5 and TRBJ1-5, with D tentatively TRBD1 (5 bases). This CDR3 region has 15 residues. The germline V gene has CDR1 MNHEY and CDR2 SVGAGI. V was clipped by 0 bases and J by 2 bases, with 8 bases between them. Here the CDR3 DNA reads TGTGCCAGCAGTTACTCGGGGGGGGGCAATCAGCCCCAGCATTTT. Translation: CASSYSGGGNQPQHF.

This clone was seen only once. The chain is built from TRBV19 and TRBJ2-7; a possible D gene is TRBD1 (6 bases). The germline V and J ends were trimmed by 6 bases and 1 base, with 10 bases remaining between them. CDR1 is LNHDA, CDR2 SQIVND, per germline (reference sequence). This CDR3 spans 13 amino acids. The DNA for the CDR3 is TGTGCCAGTAGGCGAGACAGGTCCTACGAGCAGTACTTC. Protein: CASRRDRSYEQYF.

CDR3 sequence (DNA): TGTGCCAGCAGTCCAACCGGGTCCATTTCCTACGAGCAGTACTTC. Translating it yields CASSPTGSISYEQYF. The genes are TRBV28 and TRBJ2-7; the D is unclear. CDR1 and CDR2 (germline): MDHEN, SYDVKM. This CDR3 spans 15 amino acids. V was clipped by 5 bases and J by 1 base, with 15 bases between them.

Only one count was recorded for this clone. The rearrangement joins TRBV4-2 to TRBJ2-7; possibly TRBD2 for D (6 bases). CDR1 and CDR2 (germline): LGHNA, YNFKEQ. V was trimmed by 4 bases and J by 5 bases, leaving 18 bases between them. This CDR3 has 15 amino acids. The CDR3 DNA follows: TGTGCCAGCAGCCCACAAGGAGGGCCGGGAGACGAGCAGTACTTC. Amino acid sequence: CASSPQGGPGDEQYF.

The chain recombines TRBV5-1 with TRBJ1-1; no definite D call. This CDR3 has 13 amino acids. The germline V gene has CDR1 SGHRS and CDR2 YFSETQ. Trimming cost V 2 bases and J 7 bases, with 12 bases left between them. CDR3 loop: CASSLEGVGEAFF. In nucleotides, the CDR3 is TGCGCCAGCAGCTTAGAGGGAGTCGGTGAAGCTTTCTTT.

This chain joins TRBV7-9 and TRBJ2-7; D gene ambiguous. The CDR3 totals 14 residues. Trimming cost V 1 base and J 0 bases, with 7 bases left between them. Germline lookup yields CDR1 SEHNR and CDR2 FQNEAQ (reference sequence). The DNA for the CDR3 is TGTGCCAGCAGCTTAGTCCAGGACTCCTACGAGCAGTACTTC. Its protein product is CASSLVQDSYEQYF.

The rearrangement joins TRBV9 to TRBJ2-7, with D perhaps matching TRBD2 (6 bases). This CDR3 comprises 16 residues. CDR1 is SGDLS, CDR2 YYNGEE, per germline. Trimming removed 1 base at V and 2 bases at J, with 16 bases between. The CDR3 DNA follows: TGTGCCAGCAGCGTATCTCCCCGGGAGCCAACCTACGAGCAGTACTTC. This sequence encodes CASSVSPREPTYEQYF.